This T cell receptor beta chain was observed in a study of cytomegalovirus exposure and HLA in healthy donors. Notes on this clone: Antigen unknown.

Primers: 60 Vbeta forward and 13 Jbeta reverse. Using immunoSEQ multiplex PCR, the repertoire was profiled, and TCRdb retains in-frame clones only, with some absent. The table shows about 200,000 clones, with 65% to 90% occurring only once. Whole-study results and caveats: What a later analysis reportedly showed was that an Asian-associated ancestry cluster had fewer N-insertions than the approximately 670-donor mean. Among TCR beta chains, those listed as cytomegalovirus-associated numbered roughly 150.

The CDR3 extends over 13 amino acids. Germline V gene sequence: CDR1 MDHEN, CDR2 SYDVKM. J gave up 9 bases and V 5 bases, and 8 bases lay outside the gene matches. The sequence was collected from a woman between 45 and 65 years old in good health and CMV-seronegative. Material for sequencing was PBMCs. The gene calls are TRBV28 and TRBJ1-2; TRBD1 matches at 8 bases. This CDR3 reads CASSLTGAGSYTF. CDR3 coding DNA: TGTGCCAGCAGTCTGACAGGGGCGGGCAGCTACACCTTC.